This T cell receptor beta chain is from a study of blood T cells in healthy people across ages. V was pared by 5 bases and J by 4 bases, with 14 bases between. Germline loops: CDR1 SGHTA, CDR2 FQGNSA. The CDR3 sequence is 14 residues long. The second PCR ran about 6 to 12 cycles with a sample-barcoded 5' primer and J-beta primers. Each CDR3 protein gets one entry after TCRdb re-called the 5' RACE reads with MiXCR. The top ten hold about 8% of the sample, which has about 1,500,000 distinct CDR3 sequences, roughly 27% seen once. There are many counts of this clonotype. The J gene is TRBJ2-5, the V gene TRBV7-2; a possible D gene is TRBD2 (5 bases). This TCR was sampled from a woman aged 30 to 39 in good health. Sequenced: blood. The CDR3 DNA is TGTGCCAGCAGCGGGCTAGCCGGAATAGAGACCCAGTACTTC. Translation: CASSGLAGIETQYF.